This record concerns one T cell receptor beta chain sequence. The data originate from a study of blood T cell repertoires in COVID-19. Study summary: Acute and convalescent COVID-19 samples came from the United States, Italy and Spain. The analysed material was cDNA or gDNA that came from T cells, B-cell-depleted T cells, or PBMCs.

The authors' processing: Estimation of nucleated cell counts relied on the amplification of reference gene primers. Here immunoSEQ multiplex PCR was the method, and the copy in TCRdb shows in-frame clones only, minus some. V and J calls and clone size are as listed in that table; D and trimming were resolved from the DNA. The sample lists some 300,000 clones; around 87% were seen once. The CDR3 sequence is 12 residues long. Trimming removed 4 bases from V and 11 bases from J; junction bases left unmatched: 7. CDR1 SGHDN and CDR2 FVKESK come from the germline V gene. The chain uses TRBV14 and TRBJ1-1; TRBD1 aligns across 7 bases. The TCR was taken from a man aged 65 to 85 with acute or convalescent COVID-19. Sequences were obtained from peripheral blood. CDR3 DNA sequence: TGTGCCAGCAGCCGCGGACAGGAAAAGGCTTTCTTT. Protein: CASSRGQEKAFF.